The sequence of this T cell receptor (beta chain) was determined in a study of blood T cell repertoires in COVID-19. For the study at large: The study drew acute and convalescent COVID-19 samples from the United States, Italy and Spain.

From germline, CDR1 is SNHLY and CDR2 FYNNEI. The J segment lost 5 bases and the V segment lost 6 bases, leaving 9 bases of the junction unmatched. There are 14 residues in the CDR3. Clones were sequenced by immunoSEQ multiplex PCR, and TCRdb holds only the in-frame ones, with some missing. Here the sample spans 65,000 to 85,000 clones, 75% to 90% being singletons. The clonotype was recovered from a man between 50 and 59 years old with acute or convalescent COVID-19. The chain recombines TRBV2 with TRBJ1-1; 7 bases are shared with TRBD1. Input material: peripheral blood. CDR3 in amino acids: CASSGDRVGTEAFF. The CDR3, as DNA: TGTGCCAGCAGCGGAGACAGGGTCGGGACTGAAGCTTTCTTT.